The source of this TCR beta chain is a study of cytomegalovirus exposure and HLA in healthy donors. Study-level information: Among the roughly 400 genotyped donors, less than 85% were placed in the Caucasian-associated ancestry cluster. Study-wide findings and caveats: Owing to their indistinguishability, certain V segments, notably TRBV6-2 and TRBV6-3, were excluded.

In the PCR, 60 Vbeta and 13 Jbeta primers were used. Libraries were prepared by immunoSEQ multiplex PCR; TCRdb keeps only in-frame clonotypes and omits some of them. The profile covers some 130,000 clones, with roughly 70% appearing a single time and around 3.1% taken by the ten largest. Trimming pared 7 bases from V and 0 bases from J, leaving 19 bases between. The CDR3 runs 18 residues. CDR1 is MDHEN, CDR2 SYDVKM, per germline. With regard to this clone: As yet, its antigen is unknown.

The study sampled nominally healthy donors, though unrecorded immune exposures were likely. The TCR comes from a man in his forties in good health and CMV-seronegative. The chain has TRBV28 and TRBJ2-6; the D gene is possibly TRBD1 (5 bases). What was sequenced was PBMCs. The CDR3 loop reads CASTLSRTGISGANVLTF. The CDR3 nucleotides are TGTGCCAGCACCCTATCTCGAACAGGAATCTCTGGGGCCAACGTCCTGACTTTC. Looking up the rest from reference TRBV28 and TRBJ2-6 gives the full variable domain: DVKVTQSSRYLVKRTGEKVFLECVQDMDHENMFWYRQDPGLGLRLIYFSYDVKMKEKGDIPEGYSVSREKKERFSLILESASTNQTSMYLCASTLSRTGISGANVLTFGAGSRLTVL.